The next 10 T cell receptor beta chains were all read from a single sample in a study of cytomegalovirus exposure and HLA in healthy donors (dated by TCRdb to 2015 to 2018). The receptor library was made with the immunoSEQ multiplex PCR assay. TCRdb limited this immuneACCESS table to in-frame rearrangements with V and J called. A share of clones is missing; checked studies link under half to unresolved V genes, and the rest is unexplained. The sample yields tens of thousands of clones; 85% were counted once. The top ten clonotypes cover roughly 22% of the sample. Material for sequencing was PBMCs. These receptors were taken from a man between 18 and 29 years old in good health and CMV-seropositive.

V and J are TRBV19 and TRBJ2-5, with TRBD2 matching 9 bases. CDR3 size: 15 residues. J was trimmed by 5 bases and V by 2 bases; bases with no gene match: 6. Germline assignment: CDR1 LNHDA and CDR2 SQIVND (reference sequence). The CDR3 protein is CASSITSGFGETQYF. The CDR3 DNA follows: TGTGCCAGTAGTATAACTAGCGGGTTTGGGGAGACCCAGTACTTC.

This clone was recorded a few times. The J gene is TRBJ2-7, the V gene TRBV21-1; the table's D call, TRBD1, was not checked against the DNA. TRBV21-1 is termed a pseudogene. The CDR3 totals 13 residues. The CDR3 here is CASSKNRGDEQYV. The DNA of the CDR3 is TGTGCCAGCAGCAAGAACAGGGGCGACGAGCAGTACGTC.

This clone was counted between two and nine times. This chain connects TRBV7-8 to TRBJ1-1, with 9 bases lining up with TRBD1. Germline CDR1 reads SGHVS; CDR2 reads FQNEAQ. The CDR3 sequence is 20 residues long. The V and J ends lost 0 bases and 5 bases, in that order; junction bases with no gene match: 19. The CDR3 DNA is TGTGCCAGCAGCTTAGCTGTATTGGGGTCGACAGGGGGTACGAGGACTGAAGCTTTCTTT. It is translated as CASSLAVLGSTGGTRTEAFF. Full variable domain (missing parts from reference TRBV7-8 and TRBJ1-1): GAGVSQSPRYKVAKRGQDVALRCDPISGHVSLFWYQQALGQGPEFLTYFQNEAQLDKSGLPSDRFFAERPEGSVSTLKIQRTQQEDSAVYLCASSLAVLGSTGGTRTEAFFGQGTRLTVV.

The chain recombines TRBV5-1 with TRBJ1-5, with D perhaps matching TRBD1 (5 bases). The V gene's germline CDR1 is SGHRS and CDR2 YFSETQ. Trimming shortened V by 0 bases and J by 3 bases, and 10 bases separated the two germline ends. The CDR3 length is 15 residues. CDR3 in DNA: TGCGCCAGCAGCTTGGCCACAGGACCCAATCAGCCCCAGCATTTT. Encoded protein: CASSLATGPNQPQHF.

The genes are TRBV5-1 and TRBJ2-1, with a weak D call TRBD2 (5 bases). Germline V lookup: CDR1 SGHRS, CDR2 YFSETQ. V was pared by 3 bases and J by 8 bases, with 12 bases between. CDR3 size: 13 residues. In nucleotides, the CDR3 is TGCGCCAGCAGCTCCGGGGTCCGGGATGAGCAGTTCTTC. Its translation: CASSSGVRDEQFF.

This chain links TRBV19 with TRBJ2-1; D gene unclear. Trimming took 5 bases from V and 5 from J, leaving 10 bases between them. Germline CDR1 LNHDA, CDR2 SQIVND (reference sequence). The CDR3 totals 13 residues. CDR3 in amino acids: CASSWHTNNEQFF. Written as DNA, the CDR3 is TGTGCCAGTAGTTGGCATACTAACAATGAGCAGTTCTTC.

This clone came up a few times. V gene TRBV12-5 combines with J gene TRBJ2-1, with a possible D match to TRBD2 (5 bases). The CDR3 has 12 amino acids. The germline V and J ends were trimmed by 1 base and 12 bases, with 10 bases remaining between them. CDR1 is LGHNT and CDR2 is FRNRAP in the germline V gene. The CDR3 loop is CASGLEAAGQFF. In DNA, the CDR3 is TGTGCTAGTGGTTTGGAAGCTGCGGGGCAGTTCTTC.

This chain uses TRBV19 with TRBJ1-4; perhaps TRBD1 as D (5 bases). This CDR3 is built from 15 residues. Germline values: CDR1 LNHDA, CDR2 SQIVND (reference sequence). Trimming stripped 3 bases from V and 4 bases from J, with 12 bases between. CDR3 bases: TGTGCCAGTAGTATTGGACAAGTTCATAATGAAAAACTGTTTTTT. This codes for CASSIGQVHNEKLFF.

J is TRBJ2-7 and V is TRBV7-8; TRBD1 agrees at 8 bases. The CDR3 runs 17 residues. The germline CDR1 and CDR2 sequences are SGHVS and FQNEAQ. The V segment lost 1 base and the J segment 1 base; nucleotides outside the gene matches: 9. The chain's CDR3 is CASSLVKYGQGSYEQYF. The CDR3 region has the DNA TGTGCCAGCAGCTTAGTGAAGTACGGACAGGGTTCCTACGAGCAGTACTTC.

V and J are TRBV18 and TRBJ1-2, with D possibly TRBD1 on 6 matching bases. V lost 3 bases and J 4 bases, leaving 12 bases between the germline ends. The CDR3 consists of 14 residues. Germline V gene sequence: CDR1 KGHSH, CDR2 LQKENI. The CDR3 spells CASSPGGRAYGYTF. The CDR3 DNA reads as TGTGCCAGCTCACCCGGGGGGCGCGCCTATGGCTACACCTTC.